This T cell receptor (beta chain) was captured in a study of long-term antiretroviral therapy in people with HIV. Until DNA extraction, the samples held between roughly 1-10 million cryopreserved PBMC. Survey level was the resolution at which the v3.0 immunoSEQ assay ran. Researchers set sequencing to target 40,000-50,000 T-cell genomes per sample. The table came from immunoSEQ multiplex PCR; TCRdb's copy has only in-frame clones and leaves some out. The table shows 30,000 to 35,000 clones, with about 80% occurring only once. Source: unsorted PBMCs, taken 0.4 years before starting antiretroviral therapy. This clonotype originated in a man between 18 and 35 years old with HIV.

The CDR3 sequence: CASGSDYNEQFF. CDR3 coding DNA: TGTGCTAGTGGTTCCGATTACAATGAGCAGTTCTTC. The rearrangement uses TRBV12-5 and TRBJ2-1; no firm D call. Germline CDR1 reads LGHNT; CDR2 reads FRNRAP. Between the trimmed V and J ends, which lost 4 bases and 4 bases, there was a span of 5 bases. The CDR3 consists of 12 residues.